This T cell receptor (beta chain) came from a study of early T cells in non-severe SARS-CoV-2 infection. TCRdb ran MiXCR on the 5' RACE reads and lists one entry per CDR3 protein. The sample contains tens of thousands of distinct CDR3 sequences, around 13% of which appear only once. Per the germline V gene, CDR1 is MRHNA and CDR2 is SNTAGT. With 7 bases removed from V and 4 bases from J, the gap between germline ends came to 26 bases. This CDR3 region has 18 residues. The source is an adult who was a healthcare worker with PCR-confirmed SARS-CoV-2 infection or an uninfected control (not recorded which). The J gene is TRBJ1-5, the V gene TRBV6-4; D not certain. Material for sequencing was whole blood. CDR3 nucleotides: TGTGCCAGCATGGGAGGGTTGTTAAGCCTCGACCCAAATCAGCCCCAGCATTTT. Encoded protein: CASMGGLLSLDPNQPQHF.